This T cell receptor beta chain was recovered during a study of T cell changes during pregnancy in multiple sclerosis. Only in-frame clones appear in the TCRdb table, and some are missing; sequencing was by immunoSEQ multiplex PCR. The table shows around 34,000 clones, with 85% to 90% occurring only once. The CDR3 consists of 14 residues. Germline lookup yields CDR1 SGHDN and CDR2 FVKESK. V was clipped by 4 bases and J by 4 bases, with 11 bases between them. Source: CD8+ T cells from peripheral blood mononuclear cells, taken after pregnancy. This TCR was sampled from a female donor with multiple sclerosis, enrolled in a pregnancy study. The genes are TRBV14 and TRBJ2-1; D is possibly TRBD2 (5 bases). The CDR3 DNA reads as TGTGCCAGCAGCCTACCAGGAGGTTACAATGAGCAGTTCTTC. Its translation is CASSLPGGYNEQFF. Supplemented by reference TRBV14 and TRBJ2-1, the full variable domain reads EAGVTQFPSHSVIEKGQTVTLRCDPISGHDNLYWYRRVMGKEIKFLLHFVKESKQDESGMPNNRFLAERTGGTYSTLKVQPAELEDSGVYFCASSLPGGYNEQFFGPGTRLTVL.